What follows are 26 T cell receptor beta chains derived from one specimen sequenced in a study of T-cell memory formation after mild COVID-19. TCRdb re-analysed the 5' RACE reads in MiXCR, keeping a single row per CDR3 protein. This sample has about 620,000 distinct CDR3 sequences, with under 20% found just once. Material: PBMCs or a T cell subset sorted from them (not recorded which). These receptors all stem from an adult woman who had mild COVID-19 (a few samples of this study predate the infection). Cell type and time point are not known.

A few counts support this clonotype. The chain uses TRBV6-5 and TRBJ2-6, with 10 positions matching TRBD1. CDR3 length: 18 residues. Germline trimming cut 6 bases from V and 1 base from J; bases unmatched to any gene: 9. Germline CDR1 MNHEY, CDR2 SVGAGI. CDR3 protein: CASRGGTGVSSGANVLTF. In DNA form, the CDR3 reads TGTGCCAGCAGAGGGGGGACAGGGGTCTCATCTGGGGCCAACGTCCTGACTTTC.

This clonotype was found many times. The gene calls are TRBV5-1 and TRBJ2-3, with 8 bases matching TRBD1. Germline V gene lookup returns CDR1 SGHRS and CDR2 YFSETQ. Germline trimming cut 0 bases from V and 0 bases from J; bases unmatched to any gene: 12. CDR3 length: 19 amino acids. CDR3 sequence reads: CASSLGDRRTPLSTDTQYF. The DNA for the CDR3 is TGCGCCAGCAGCTTGGGGGACAGGAGAACCCCCCTTAGCACAGATACGCAGTATTTT.

The V gene is TRBV5-5, the J gene TRBJ2-2; D may be TRBD1 (6 bases). With 2 bases removed from V and 0 bases from J, the gap between germline ends came to 11 bases. The germline V gene has CDR1 SGHKS and CDR2 YYEKEE (reference sequence). This CDR3 comprises 16 residues. Written as DNA, the CDR3 is TGTGCCAGCAGCTTTCTCAGGACAGCGAACACCGGGGAGCTGTTTTTT. Amino acid sequence: CASSFLRTANTGELFF.

This clonotype has only a few counts. This chain uses TRBV7-9 with TRBJ2-1; D is unclear. Per the germline V gene, CDR1 is SEHNR and CDR2 is FQNEAQ (reference sequence). V was clipped by 10 bases and J by 0 bases, with 13 bases between them. This CDR3 spans 14 amino acids. CDR3 sequence (DNA): TGTGCCATCCGTTTGGTGGACTCCTACAATGAGCAGTTCTTC. Translation: CAIRLVDSYNEQFF.

J is TRBJ2-5 and V is TRBV7-9; 7 nucleotides agree with TRBD1. The J segment lost 5 bases and the V segment lost 1 base, leaving 4 bases of the junction unmatched. Looked up from germline, CDR1 is SEHNR and CDR2 is FQNEAQ (reference sequence). The length of the CDR3 is 14 residues. Here the CDR3 DNA reads TGTGCCAGCAGCTTAGTTTTACAGGGGGAGACCCAGTACTTC. This codes for CASSLVLQGETQYF.

The rearrangement uses TRBV20-1 and TRBJ2-6; D uncertain. CDR1 DFQATT and CDR2 SNEGSKA come from the germline V gene (reference sequence). The V end was cut by 3 bases, the J end by 0 bases, with 15 bases between. CDR3 length: 17 residues. CDR3 sequence: CSASPEVRLSGANVLTF. CDR3 DNA: TGCAGTGCTAGTCCCGAGGTCCGTCTCTCTGGGGCCAACGTCCTGACTTTC.

This clonotype came up once. The genes are TRBV24-1 and TRBJ2-5; 8 nucleotides agree with TRBD2. The CDR3 runs to 15 residues. Germline V gives CDR1 KGHDR, CDR2 SFDVKD. The J segment lost 1 base and the V segment lost 4 bases, leaving 4 bases of the junction unmatched. The CDR3 sequence is CATSEPTSGQETQYF. The CDR3 DNA sequence: TGTGCCACCAGTGAACCAACTAGCGGCCAAGAGACCCAGTACTTC.

V is TRBV2 and J is TRBJ2-2; possible D gene TRBD2, 5 bases. CDR1 is SNHLY, CDR2 FYNNEI, per germline. This CDR3 spans 15 amino acids. Trimming stripped 6 bases from V and 6 bases from J, with 17 bases between. The CDR3 protein is CASRDWTVSSGELFF. Written as DNA, the CDR3 is TGTGCCAGCAGAGACTGGACTGTTTCGTCCGGGGAGCTGTTTTTT.

The J gene is TRBJ2-1, the V gene TRBV20-1; TRBD2 aligns across 7 bases. Trimming at V came to 3 bases and at J to 5 bases, leaving 4 bases not matched to a gene. The CDR3 is 13 amino acids. Germline V lookup: CDR1 DFQATT, CDR2 SNEGSKA (reference sequence). The CDR3 region has the DNA TGCAGTGCTAGCGGGAGGAGTAACAATGAGCAGTTCTTC. Protein product: CSASGRSNNEQFF.

The rearrangement joins TRBV6-1 to TRBJ1-6; no reliable D call. V lost 8 bases and J lost 8, with 13 bases in between. The CDR3 consists of 13 residues. Per the germline V gene, CDR1 is MNHNS and CDR2 is SASEGT. The CDR3 is CASGWDYYSPLHF. CDR3 coding DNA: TGTGCCAGCGGTTGGGATTATTATTCACCCCTCCACTTT.

The chain recombines TRBV29-1 with TRBJ2-1; D might be TRBD2 (7 bases). Deletions cut 1 base from V and 2 bases from J, with 9 bases between. Per the germline V gene, CDR1 is SQVTM and CDR2 is ANQGSEA. The CDR3 runs 14 residues. The CDR3 loop reads CSVEGRGPYNEQFF. CDR3 bases: TGCAGCGTTGAAGGGCGGGGGCCCTACAATGAGCAGTTCTTC.

The rearrangement uses TRBV4-3 and TRBJ2-7; D is undetermined. The CDR3 loop spans 14 amino acids. V lost 4 bases to trimming and J lost 3 bases, with 13 bases between them. CDR1 LGHNA and CDR2 YSLEER come from the germline V gene. CDR3 region: CASSLARSNYEQYF. In nucleotides, the CDR3 is TGCGCCAGCAGCCTGGCAAGGTCCAACTACGAGCAGTACTTC.

CDR3 loop: CASSLLRAGGRNTGELFF. As DNA, the CDR3 is TGTGCCAGCAGTTTGCTTCGAGCGGGGGGGAGGAACACCGGGGAGCTGTTTTTT. The J gene is TRBJ2-2, the V gene TRBV12-3 or TRBV12-4; 10 bases align to TRBD2. This CDR3 contains 18 residues. The ends lost 3 bases at V and 1 base at J; junction bases unmatched: 8.

The rearrangement uses TRBV12-3 or TRBV12-4 and TRBJ1-1; 7 bases align to TRBD1. This CDR3 is built from 14 residues. V shed 6 bases and J 0 bases; nucleotides not matched to a gene: 4. CDR3 protein: CASRPTGMNTEAFF. The CDR3, as DNA: TGTGCCAGCAGACCGACAGGGATGAACACTGAAGCTTTCTTT.

A few counts support this clonotype. The chain couples TRBV4-1 to TRBJ1-4; D gene uncertain. Trimming took 6 bases from V and 0 from J, leaving 5 bases between them. Germline V gene lookup returns CDR1 MGHRA and CDR2 YSYEKL. The CDR3 sequence is 13 residues long. CDR3 nucleotides: TGCGCCAGCAGGCAGTCAACTAATGAAAAACTGTTTTTT. This translates into CASRQSTNEKLFF.

V and J are TRBV12-3 or TRBV12-4 and TRBJ1-2, with D hard to call. Trimming stripped 4 bases from V and 5 bases from J, with 11 bases between. CDR3 size: 13 residues. The CDR3 DNA is TGTGCCAGCAGTTCAGCTCGGTGGTATGGCTACACCTTC. Translating it yields CASSSARWYGYTF.

The chain joins TRBV12-3 or TRBV12-4 to TRBJ2-7; D possibly uses TRBD1 or TRBD2 (5 bases each). The CDR3 length is 15 residues. Between the trimmed V and J ends, which lost 7 bases and 1 base, there was a span of 17 bases. CDR3 sequence (DNA): TGTGCCAGCACCCCAACCGGGACGGTTTCCTACGAGCAGTACTTC. Translating gives CASTPTGTVSYEQYF.

The chain is built from TRBV7-6 and TRBJ2-3; 8 bases map to TRBD2. The CDR3 sequence is 15 residues long. The germline V gene encodes CDR1 SGHVS and CDR2 FNYEAQ. The trim removed 5 bases at V and 3 bases at J, leaving 7 bases unmatched. The CDR3 is CASSRSGVGTDTQYF. The DNA of the CDR3 is TGTGCCAGCAGCCGTAGCGGGGTGGGTACAGATACGCAGTATTTT.

This clonotype was observed a few times. The chain uses TRBV7-9 and TRBJ2-7; 8 bases are a match to TRBD1. Germline CDR1 is SEHNR and CDR2 is FQNEAQ (reference sequence). V shed 5 bases, J shed 5 bases, and the junction held 11 bases outside the gene matches. The CDR3 consists of 15 residues. The CDR3 nucleotides are TGTGCCAGCAGCCAAGGACAGGGTTTAGGGAACGAGCAGTACTTC. Its translation is CASSQGQGLGNEQYF.

The V call is TRBV4-1, the J call TRBJ2-7, with D uncertain. The ends were cut back, 0 bases at V and 4 bases at J, with 13 bases in the middle. CDR1 and CDR2 from the germline V gene are MGHRA and YSYEKL. The CDR3 loop spans 15 amino acids. CDR3 residues: CASSQDGILKYEQYF. In DNA form, the CDR3 reads TGCGCCAGCAGCCAAGATGGGATTTTAAAATACGAGCAGTACTTC.

The V gene is TRBV15, the J gene TRBJ2-5; 7 nucleotides match TRBD2. V lost 3 bases, J lost 5 bases, and 12 bases stayed unmatched. Germline V gene data show CDR1 as LNHNV and CDR2 as YYDKDF (reference sequence). CDR3 length: 16 residues. The CDR3 DNA follows: TGTGCCACCAGCAGTACTAGCGCCACCCAGCTTGAGACCCAGTACTTC. Its translation is CATSSTSATQLETQYF.

The chain recombines TRBV20-1 with TRBJ1-2; maybe TRBD1 (5 bases). V lost 0 bases, J lost 2 bases, and 13 bases lay in between. This CDR3 contains 15 residues. Germline V lookup: CDR1 DFQATT, CDR2 SNEGSKA (reference sequence). As DNA, the CDR3 is TGCAGTGCTAGAGATAATGGGGGGACCAACTATGGCTACACCTTC. As protein: CSARDNGGTNYGYTF.

This clonotype was seen only a few times. The chain links TRBV18 to TRBJ1-2; D might be TRBD1 (6 bases). The CDR3 length is 13 residues. Germline CDR1 is KGHSH and CDR2 is LQKENI. V lost 2 bases and J 6 bases, leaving 10 bases between the germline ends. CDR3 amino acids: CASSPGQRDGYTF. Here the CDR3 DNA reads TGTGCCAGCTCACCAGGACAGCGGGATGGCTACACCTTC. Drawing the rest from reference TRBV18 and TRBJ1-2, the complete variable domain is NAGVMQNPRHLVRRRGQEARLRCSPMKGHSHVYWYRQLPEEGLKFMVYLQKENIIDESGMPKERFSAEFPKEGPSILRIQQVVRGDSAAYFCASSPGQRDGYTFGSGTRLTVV.

This clonotype was found a few times. The rearrangement uses TRBV5-1 and TRBJ2-1; no clear D. The CDR3 has 12 residues. From germline, CDR1 is SGHRS and CDR2 YFSETQ. V was clipped by 2 bases and J by 8 bases, with 8 bases between them. The CDR3 reads CASSLQHYEQFF. Written as DNA, the CDR3 is TGCGCCAGCAGCTTACAGCACTATGAGCAGTTCTTC. The variable domain in full, completed from reference TRBV5-1 and TRBJ2-1, reads KAGVTQTPRYLIKTRGQQVTLSCSPISGHRSVSWYQQTPGQGLQFLFEYFSETQRNKGNFPGRFSGRQFSNSRSEMNVSTLELGDSALYLCASSLQHYEQFFGPGTRLTVL.

CDR3 region: CSVATETANQPQHF. CDR3 coding DNA: TGCAGCGTTGCCACTGAGACCGCCAATCAGCCCCAGCATTTT. The chain joins TRBV29-1 to TRBJ1-5, with unresolved D. In germline, CDR1 is SQVTM, CDR2 ANQGSEA. With 4 bases removed from V and 3 bases from J, the gap between germline ends came to 13 bases. The CDR3 length is 14 residues.

The chain has TRBV28 and TRBJ2-7, with a weak D call TRBD2 (8 bases). CDR1 is MDHEN, CDR2 SYDVKM, per germline. Trimming pared 7 bases from V and 4 bases from J, leaving 23 bases between. This CDR3 has 16 residues. In DNA form, the CDR3 reads TGTGCCAGCAAGAGATCAGGGGGACTAGGTACATACGAGCAGTACTTC. Encoded protein: CASKRSGGLGTYEQYF.